These T cell receptor beta chains were read from a single sample in a study of regulatory T cells in long-lasting Graves disease. Via MiXCR, TCRdb re-called the multiplex PCR reads, giving one row per CDR3 protein. This table holds 440,000 or so distinct CDR3 sequences, roughly 17% found once. The same data also went into a second study, on T cells in Graves' hyperthyroidism and ophthalmopathy.

This material consisted of peripheral blood mononuclear cells (PBMCs), taken at new diagnosis, from a patient treated with antithyroid drugs. The receptors shown here come from a woman aged 25 to 39 with Graves disease. Each CDR3 is given without its conserved first and last residue. Each record gives: V gene, D gene, J gene, CDR3 protein. D genes are given only for firm matches.

v_call: TRBV20-1
d_call: NA
j_call: TRBJ2-2
cdr3_aa: SARDPTRKYTGELF

v_call: TRBV20-1
d_call: NA
j_call: TRBJ2-1
cdr3_aa: SARDRQASYNEQF

v_call: TRBV28
d_call: TRBD1
j_call: TRBJ2-7
cdr3_aa: ASSLDRVGRKQY

v_call: TRBV2
d_call: NA
j_call: TRBJ2-6
cdr3_aa: ATGSGANVLT

v_call: TRBV6-1
d_call: NA
j_call: TRBJ1-2
cdr3_aa: ASIRGSPPSNYGYT

v_call: TRBV28
d_call: TRBD1
j_call: TRBJ2-3
cdr3_aa: ASSSDNYRGVTDTQY

v_call: TRBV6-2/TRBV6-3
d_call: NA
j_call: TRBJ2-1
cdr3_aa: ASSYSMGRPYNEQF

v_call: TRBV27
d_call: NA
j_call: TRBJ2-5
cdr3_aa: ASSPSPQGLDGETQY

v_call: TRBV29-1
d_call: TRBD1
j_call: TRBJ2-5
cdr3_aa: SVSAGGGWETQY

v_call: TRBV28
d_call: NA
j_call: TRBJ2-7
cdr3_aa: ASSGFYEQY

v_call: TRBV2
d_call: TRBD1
j_call: TRBJ1-2
cdr3_aa: ASRTLDRVEYYGYT

v_call: TRBV28
d_call: NA
j_call: TRBJ1-1
cdr3_aa: ASSLRQSAEAF

v_call: TRBV27
d_call: NA
j_call: TRBJ1-4
cdr3_aa: ASSFGGKLF

v_call: TRBV24-1
d_call: NA
j_call: TRBJ2-3
cdr3_aa: ATSDPRADRTDTQY

v_call: TRBV28
d_call: TRBD1
j_call: TRBJ1-4
cdr3_aa: ASSSPGQGNEKLF

v_call: TRBV3-1
d_call: NA
j_call: TRBJ2-7
cdr3_aa: ASSLTDTEQY

v_call: TRBV11-2
d_call: NA
j_call: TRBJ1-2
cdr3_aa: ASSSLRAAVPRGYT

v_call: TRBV29-1
d_call: TRBD2
j_call: TRBJ2-7
cdr3_aa: SVEGELAGGRPYEQY

v_call: TRBV6-1
d_call: TRBD1
j_call: TRBJ1-2
cdr3_aa: ASSPWDRGRYGYT

v_call: TRBV19
d_call: NA
j_call: TRBJ1-1
cdr3_aa: ASTSGSDTEAF

v_call: TRBV6-2/TRBV6-3
d_call: NA
j_call: TRBJ2-7
cdr3_aa: ASSFRLYEQY

v_call: TRBV7-2
d_call: TRBD1
j_call: TRBJ2-1
cdr3_aa: ASSLTGGARGGNEQF

v_call: TRBV18
d_call: TRBD2
j_call: TRBJ2-1
cdr3_aa: ASSPVTSGRAINEQF

v_call: TRBV6-1
d_call: NA
j_call: TRBJ2-7
cdr3_aa: ASSDPGLLSYEQY

v_call: TRBV20-1
d_call: NA
j_call: TRBJ2-3
cdr3_aa: SARVFTRNTQY

v_call: TRBV7-2
d_call: TRBD1
j_call: TRBJ1-1
cdr3_aa: ASTVRGAGEGWTEAF

v_call: TRBV27
d_call: NA
j_call: TRBJ2-7
cdr3_aa: ASSFKGGEQY

v_call: TRBV27
d_call: NA
j_call: TRBJ1-4
cdr3_aa: ASTPGGGHREKLF

v_call: TRBV7-2
d_call: NA
j_call: TRBJ1-1
cdr3_aa: ASSLAMALSGTEAF

v_call: TRBV7-8
d_call: NA
j_call: TRBJ2-1
cdr3_aa: ASSLDAGAGNEQF

v_call: TRBV28
d_call: TRBD1
j_call: TRBJ1-2
cdr3_aa: ATHYRGVVGYT

v_call: TRBV6-2/TRBV6-3
d_call: NA
j_call: TRBJ2-1
cdr3_aa: ASSYSSVKQGFFLYNEQF

v_call: TRBV2
d_call: NA
j_call: TRBJ1-2
cdr3_aa: ASSRSGGYT

v_call: TRBV20-1
d_call: TRBD1
j_call: TRBJ2-7
cdr3_aa: SASGTGVTPPYEQY

v_call: TRBV10-2
d_call: NA
j_call: TRBJ2-7
cdr3_aa: ASTEGYEQY

v_call: TRBV5-6
d_call: NA
j_call: TRBJ2-3
cdr3_aa: ASSSPWGRGGTDTQY

v_call: TRBV25-1
d_call: NA
j_call: TRBJ1-1
cdr3_aa: ASRYRSGFRTQNTEAF

v_call: TRBV5-5
d_call: NA
j_call: TRBJ1-3
cdr3_aa: ASSPARGKSGNTIY

v_call: TRBV19
d_call: NA
j_call: TRBJ1-1
cdr3_aa: ASSIATVREAF

v_call: TRBV28
d_call: NA
j_call: TRBJ1-5
cdr3_aa: ASSLVQVLGPQH

v_call: TRBV11-2
d_call: TRBD1
j_call: TRBJ2-7
cdr3_aa: ASSLRDSFSYEQY

v_call: TRBV20-1
d_call: NA
j_call: TRBJ2-3
cdr3_aa: SARGGWRTDTQY

v_call: TRBV28
d_call: NA
j_call: TRBJ1-2
cdr3_aa: ASSPLGTPYGYT

v_call: TRBV20-1
d_call: TRBD2
j_call: TRBJ2-1
cdr3_aa: SARVLGLAGVPNEQF

v_call: TRBV27
d_call: TRBD1
j_call: TRBJ2-1
cdr3_aa: ASSTRDREINEQF

v_call: TRBV27
d_call: NA
j_call: TRBJ1-5
cdr3_aa: ASRSVGSSQPQH

v_call: TRBV20-1
d_call: TRBD1
j_call: TRBJ1-4
cdr3_aa: SADRDRVVEKLF

v_call: TRBV11-2
d_call: TRBD2
j_call: TRBJ2-5
cdr3_aa: ASSSPGLAVLGETQY

v_call: TRBV30
d_call: NA
j_call: TRBJ1-2
cdr3_aa: AWSVRQNGYT

v_call: TRBV3-1
d_call: NA
j_call: TRBJ1-1
cdr3_aa: ASSTRVLNTEAF